Listed here are 22 T cell receptor beta chains from one sample, sequenced in a study of T cell clonality in common variable immunodeficiency. Only in-frame clones appear in the TCRdb table, and some are missing; sequencing was by immunoSEQ multiplex PCR. Singletons are absent from the sample, which has about 29,000 clones. The sample comprised peripheral blood mononuclear cells. The source of these receptors is a person between 18 and 69 years old in good health.

This clone was found a few times. Read sequence stops 3 residues before the CDR3 end, and the germline J gene provides the missing end. The chain is built from TRBV7-8 and TRBJ1-5, with TRBD1 matching 9 bases. CDR1 is SGHVS and CDR2 is FQNEAQ in the germline V gene. Trimming removed 0 bases from V and 3 bases from J; junction bases left unmatched: 9. The CDR3 runs 18 residues. The CDR3 loop reads CASSLAGTGRSINQPQHF. The DNA read from the CDR3 is TGTGCCAGCAGCTTAGCCGGGACAGGGCGCTCAATCAATCAGCCC.

Of note for this clone: The read ends 3 residues early relative to the CDR3; the germline J gene fills the gap. The chain couples TRBV7-2 to TRBJ1-5; TRBD1 matches 8 bases. The length of the CDR3 is 15 residues. V shed 1 base, J shed 5 bases, and the junction held 4 bases outside the gene matches. Germline V gene data show CDR1 as SGHTA and CDR2 as FQGNSA. This CDR3 is CASSLGPTGDQPQHF. The sequenced part of the CDR3 DNA is TGTGCCAGCAGCTTAGGGCCGACAGGGGATCAGCCC.

This clone was recorded many times. The CDR3 end falls 3 residues outside the read, so it is completed with the germline J gene. The chain carries TRBV30 and TRBJ2-7; perhaps TRBD2 as D (7 bases). This CDR3 comprises 14 residues. Germline CDR1 and CDR2: GTSNPN and SVGIG (reference sequence). Trimming took 5 bases from V and 4 from J, leaving 18 bases between them. CDR3 loop: CAWYGGAPGYEQYF. Partial CDR3 DNA: TGTGCCTGGTATGGGGGGGCTCCGGGTTACGAG.

By sample fraction, this clone is medium-sized. The read comes to an end 3 residues before the CDR3 does, leaving the germline J gene to fill in the end. This chain uses TRBV5-1 with TRBJ2-3; 10 nucleotides align to TRBD2. V dropped 0 bases and J dropped 5; count of bases not matched to a gene: 9. The CDR3 runs to 17 residues. Per the germline V gene, CDR1 is SGHRS and CDR2 is YFSETQ. CDR3 sequence reads: CASSLGSLAGVLDTQYF. The covered CDR3 bases are TGCGCCAGCAGCTTGGGGTCTCTAGCGGGAGTTTTAGATACG.

There are many counts of this clone. The read halts 3 residues ahead of the CDR3 end, with the missing end drawn from the germline J gene. The J gene is TRBJ2-3, the V gene TRBV12-3 or TRBV12-4; D may be TRBD2 (6 bases). This CDR3 region has 13 residues. CDR3 bases read: TGTGCCAGCAGTCGACTAGACGGAGAGACG. It yields the protein CASSRLDGET. The full CDR3 reads CASSRLDGETQYF.

This clone was seen many times. The chain's CDR3 is CASSEQAGGEQFF. CDR3 DNA, as far as it was read: TGTGCCAGCAGTGAACAAGCGGGAGGTGAG. The V gene is TRBV2, the J gene TRBJ2-1, with TRBD2 identical over 9 bases. The read finishes 3 residues shy of the CDR3 end, and the germline J gene is used to complete it. The CDR3 totals 13 residues. With V trimmed by 2 bases and J by 9 bases, 2 bases remained unmatched. Germline CDR1 reads SNHLY; CDR2 reads FYNNEI.

As for this clone: At one end the junction does not follow the germline gene, possibly because of a read error. The observed sequence ends 3 residues before the CDR3 terminus, with the missing tail filled in from the germline J gene. This same CDR3 is encoded by further DNA sequences in the sample. The chain joins TRBV5-1 to TRBJ1-3; 7 nucleotides align to TRBD1. CDR1 and CDR2 from the germline V gene are SGHRS and YFSETQ. This CDR3 region has 15 residues. The part of the CDR3 DNA that was read is TGCGCCAGCAGCGCCGGGACAGCCTCTGGAAACACT. Its translation is CASSAGTASGNT. The full CDR3 is CASSAGTASGNTIYF.

This clone was counted ten times or more. Compared with germline, one end of the junction differs, possibly owing to a read error. The sequence runs out 3 residues before the end of the CDR3; the remainder is reconstructed from the germline J gene. This chain joins TRBV7-7 and TRBJ2-1, with D maybe TRBD2 (6 bases). The CDR3 spans 13 residues. Germline CDR1 SSHAT, CDR2 FNYEAQ (reference sequence). This CDR3 reads CASSSTTSSEQFF. The CDR3 DNA, read in part, is TGTGCTAGCAGCTCCACGACTAGTTCTGAG.

This clone was observed at least ten times. The read halts 3 residues ahead of the CDR3 end, with the missing end drawn from the germline J gene. The chain uses TRBV18 and TRBJ1-1; 8 bases fit TRBD1. V was clipped by 4 bases and J by 4 bases; unmatched bases: 8. This CDR3 is 15 amino acids long. Per germline, CDR1 KGHSH and CDR2 LQKENI. The CDR3 spells CASSLQDREGTEAFF. The covered CDR3 bases are TGTGCCAGCTCACTCCAGGACAGGGAGGGCACTGAA.

This clone was observed a handful of times. The CDR3 extends 3 residues past the end of the read, so its final part is completed from the germline J gene. This chain connects TRBV7-6 to TRBJ1-1; D is unresolved. Germline lookup yields CDR1 SGHVS and CDR2 FNYEAQ. There are 11 residues in the CDR3. Trimming removed 3 bases at V and 5 bases at J, with 4 bases between. CDR3 region: CASSFGTEAFF. The DNA read from the CDR3 is TGTGCCAGCAGCTTCGGGACTGAA.

This clone was counted at least ten times. The read ends 3 residues before the CDR3 terminus; that terminus is restored from the germline J gene. This chain uses TRBV2 with TRBJ1-6; perhaps TRBD1 as D (6 bases). The CDR3 is made up of 15 amino acids. With 7 bases removed from V and 7 bases from J, the gap between germline ends came to 17 bases. Germline V gives CDR1 SNHLY, CDR2 FYNNEI. The CDR3 region is CASISLGAGNSPLHF. The sequenced part of the CDR3 DNA is TGTGCCAGCATCTCGTTGGGGGCGGGAAATTCACCC.

Concerning this clone: The missing CDR3 end, 3 residues past where the read stops, is filled in from the germline J gene. V gene TRBV11-2 combines with J gene TRBJ1-5; 8 bases agree with TRBD1. This CDR3 is 14 amino acids long. Germline CDR1 SGHAT, CDR2 FQNNGV. The trim removed 5 bases at V and 9 bases at J, leaving 9 bases unmatched. The CDR3 here is CASSDRTGRVPQHF. The part of the CDR3 DNA that was read is TGTGCCAGCAGCGACCGGACAGGGAGGGTGCCC.

This clone was detected many times. The read finishes 3 residues shy of the CDR3 end, and the germline J gene is used to complete it. V gene TRBV20-1 combines with J gene TRBJ1-2, with 11 bases identical to TRBD1. The length of the CDR3 is 14 residues. Germline V gene sequence: CDR1 DFQATT, CDR2 SNEGSKA (reference sequence). The CDR3 spells CSARGGQGAGGYTF. The sequenced part of the CDR3 DNA is TGCAGTGCTAGAGGCGGACAGGGGGCGGGAGGC.

This clone has a count of ten or more. From the germline J gene comes the end of the CDR3, since the read stops 3 residues before it. J is TRBJ2-1 and V is TRBV18; 7 nucleotides align to TRBD2. The trim removed 3 bases at V and 5 bases at J, leaving 1 base unmatched. This CDR3 spans 13 amino acids. Germline V lookup: CDR1 KGHSH, CDR2 LQKENI. CDR3 region: CASSPTSDNEQFF. The covered CDR3 bases are TGTGCCAGCTCACCTACTAGCGACAATGAG.

CDR3 protein: CASSEGGGAGANVLTF. The sequenced part of the CDR3 DNA is TGTGCCAGCAGTGAAGGTGGGGGGGCTGGGGCCAACGTC. The genes are TRBV6-1 and TRBJ2-6, with 7 nucleotides matching TRBD2. The read gets to within 3 residues of the CDR3 end, and the germline J gene fills in the rest. The CDR3 runs to 16 residues. CDR1 is MNHNS and CDR2 is SASEGT in the germline V gene. V gave up 1 base and J gave up 2 bases; unmatched junction bases: 2.

For this clone: The read ends 3 residues shy of where the CDR3 ends; the end is completed using the germline J gene. The chain has TRBV5-1 and TRBJ2-7, with TRBD2 matching 9 bases. The CDR3 loop spans 14 amino acids. V trimming: 2 bases; J trimming: 5 bases; junction bases outside the gene matches: 5. The germline gives CDR1 SGHRS, CDR2 YFSETQ. The CDR3 bases that were read are TGCGCCAGCAGCTTCGCGGGAGGGCCGGACGAG. It is translated as CASSFAGGPDE. The entire CDR3 reads CASSFAGGPDEQYF.

A word on this clone: The CDR3 goes on 3 residues after the read ends, and that part is filled in from the germline J gene. The V call is TRBV5-6, the J call TRBJ2-7; 7 bases are a match to TRBD1. Trimming cost V 0 bases and J 3 bases; bases outside gene matches: 3. The CDR3 covers 14 residues. CDR1 is SGHDT, CDR2 YYEEEE, per germline. The chain's CDR3 is CASSLAGQSYEQYF. The sequenced CDR3 bases are TGTGCCAGCAGCTTGGCGGGACAGAGCTACGAG.

With regard to this clone: The sequence runs out 3 residues before the end of the CDR3; the remainder is reconstructed from the germline J gene. The chain employs TRBV19 and TRBJ1-5; 8 bases line up with TRBD1. V dropped 1 base and J dropped 6; count of bases not matched to a gene: 8. The germline gives CDR1 LNHDA, CDR2 SQIVND (reference sequence). The CDR3 runs 16 residues. The covered CDR3 bases are TGTGCCAGTAGTATAGGGGGCGCAGGGGGCAGTCAGCCC. Translation gives CASSIGGAGGSQP. The entire CDR3 sequence reads CASSIGGAGGSQPQHF.

This clone was observed at least ten times. Sequencing ends 3 residues short of the CDR3 end; the germline J gene provides the rest. The V gene is TRBV2, the J gene TRBJ2-7; D is unresolved. The CDR3 contains 14 residues. The germline V and J ends were trimmed by 5 bases and 5 bases, with 16 bases remaining between them. The germline V gene has CDR1 SNHLY and CDR2 FYNNEI. CDR3 region: CASSRSTPGNEQYF. Partial CDR3 DNA: TGTGCCAGCAGTCGTTCGACACCCGGAAACGAG.

This clone was recorded at least ten times. Read data end 3 residues before the CDR3 end; the end is taken from the germline J gene. This chain uses TRBV6-1 with TRBJ2-1, with 7 bases identical to TRBD2. CDR1 MNHNS and CDR2 SASEGT come from the germline V gene. This CDR3 is built from 14 residues. Losses at the gene ends were 2 bases for V and 6 bases for J; bases not matched to a gene: 4. Incomplete CDR3 DNA: TGTGCCAGCAGTGAAATAGCGGGCCTCAATGAG. Translated: CASSEIAGLNE. The complete CDR3 protein is CASSEIAGLNEQFF.

This clone was recorded at least ten times. The CDR3 DNA, read in part, is TGTGCCTGCAAGACGGGACTCCACTACAATGAG. Translated: CACKTGLHYNE. The entire CDR3 reads CACKTGLHYNEQFF. V and J are TRBV30 and TRBJ2-1; D perhaps matches TRBD2 (6 bases). The observed sequence ends 3 residues before the CDR3 terminus, with the missing tail filled in from the germline J gene. The CDR3 length is 14 residues. Trimming stripped 6 bases from V and 3 bases from J, with 15 bases between. The V gene's germline CDR1 is GTSNPN and CDR2 SVGIG (reference sequence).

This clone appeared a few times. CDR3 sequence reads: CASSGIGTGVLETQYF. Incomplete CDR3 DNA: TGTGCCAGCAGCGGTATCGGGACTGGGGTGTTGGAGACG. V usage is TRBV2 and J usage is TRBJ2-3, with D possibly being TRBD2 (6 bases). The CDR3 goes on 3 residues after the read ends, and that part is filled in from the germline J gene. The CDR3 length is 16 residues. Germline CDR1 and CDR2: SNHLY and FYNNEI.